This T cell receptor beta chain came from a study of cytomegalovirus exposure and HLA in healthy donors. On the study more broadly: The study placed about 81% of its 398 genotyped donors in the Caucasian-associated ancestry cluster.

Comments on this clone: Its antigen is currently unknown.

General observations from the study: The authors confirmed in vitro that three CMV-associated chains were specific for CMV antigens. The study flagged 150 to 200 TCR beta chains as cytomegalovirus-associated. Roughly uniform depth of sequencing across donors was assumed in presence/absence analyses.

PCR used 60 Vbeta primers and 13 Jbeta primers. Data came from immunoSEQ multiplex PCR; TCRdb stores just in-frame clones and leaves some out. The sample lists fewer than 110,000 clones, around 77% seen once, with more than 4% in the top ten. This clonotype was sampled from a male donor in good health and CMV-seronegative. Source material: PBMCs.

The CDR3 region is CASSAGTDNQPQHF. DNA for the CDR3: TGTGCCAGCTCAGCCGGGACAGATAATCAGCCCCAGCATTTT. V gene TRBV18 combines with J gene TRBJ1-5; TRBD1 aligns across 7 bases. Germline loops: CDR1 KGHSH, CDR2 LQKENI. The CDR3 is 14 residues long. V shed 5 bases, J shed 4 bases, and the junction held 5 bases outside the gene matches.